This T cell receptor beta chain was observed in a study of T cell responses to AZD1222 COVID-19 vaccine. Germline V gene lookup returns CDR1 SGHAT and CDR2 FQNNGV. CDR3 length: 13 amino acids. J lost 7 bases, V lost 8 bases, and 6 bases had no gene match. Second doses at about 4 or about 12 weeks were pooled. This table comes from immunoSEQ multiplex PCR, and its TCRdb copy is limited to in-frame clones, with some not included. The sample contains 150,000 to 190,000 clones, approximately 90% of which appear only once. The sequencing here drew on peripheral blood, taken 28 days after the second AZD1222 dose. This sequence was found in an adult who received the AZD1222 COVID-19 vaccine. V and J are TRBV11-2 and TRBJ1-2, with TRBD1 matching over 11 bases. The CDR3 sequence: CASALGQGVGYTF. CDR3 coding DNA: TGTGCCAGCGCATTGGGACAGGGGGTTGGCTACACCTTC.